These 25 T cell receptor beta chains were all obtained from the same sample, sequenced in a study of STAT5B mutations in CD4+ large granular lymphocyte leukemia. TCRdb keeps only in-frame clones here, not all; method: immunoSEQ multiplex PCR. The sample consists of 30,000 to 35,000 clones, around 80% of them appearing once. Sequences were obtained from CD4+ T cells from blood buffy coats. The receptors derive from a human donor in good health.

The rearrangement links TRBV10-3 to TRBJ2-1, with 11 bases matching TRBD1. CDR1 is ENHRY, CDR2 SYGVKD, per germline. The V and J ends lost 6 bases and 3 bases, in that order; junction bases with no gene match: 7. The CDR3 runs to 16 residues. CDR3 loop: CAISGTGGAGYNEQFF. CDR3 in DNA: TGTGCCATCAGCGGGACAGGGGGAGCTGGCTACAATGAGCAGTTCTTC.

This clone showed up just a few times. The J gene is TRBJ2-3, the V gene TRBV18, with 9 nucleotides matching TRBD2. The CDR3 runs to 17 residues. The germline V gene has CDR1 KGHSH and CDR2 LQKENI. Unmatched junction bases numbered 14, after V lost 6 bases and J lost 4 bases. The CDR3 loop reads CASSPGLFSGSPDTQYF. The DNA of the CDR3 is TGTGCCAGCTCTCCAGGCCTATTTAGCGGGAGCCCAGATACGCAGTATTTT.

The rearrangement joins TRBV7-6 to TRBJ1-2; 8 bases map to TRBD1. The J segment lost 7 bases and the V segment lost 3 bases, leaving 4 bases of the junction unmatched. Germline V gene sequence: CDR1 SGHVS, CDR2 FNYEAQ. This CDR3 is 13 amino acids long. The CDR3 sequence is CASSFGQGGGYTF. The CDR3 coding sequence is TGTGCCAGCAGCTTCGGACAGGGAGGTGGCTACACCTTC.

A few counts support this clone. CDR3 in DNA: TGTGCCAGCAGCCAGGACAGGGAAGAGACCCAGTACTTC. Translation: CASSQDREETQYF. The chain couples TRBV5-8 to TRBJ2-5, with 8 bases identical to TRBD1. After removal of 4 bases from V and 3 bases from J, the junction contained 2 bases not matched to a gene. The germline gives CDR1 SGHTS, CDR2 YDEGEE. The CDR3 is 13 amino acids.

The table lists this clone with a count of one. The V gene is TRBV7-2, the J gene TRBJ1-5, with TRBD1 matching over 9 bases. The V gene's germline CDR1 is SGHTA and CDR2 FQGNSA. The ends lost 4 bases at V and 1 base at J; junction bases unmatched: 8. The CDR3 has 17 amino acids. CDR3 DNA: TGTGCCAGCAGCTCGTTACAGGGGGCGGGGAGCAATCAGCCCCAGCATTTT. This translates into CASSSLQGAGSNQPQHF. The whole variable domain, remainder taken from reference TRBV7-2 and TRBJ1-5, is GAGVSQSPSNKVTEKGKDVELRCDPISGHTALYWYRQSLGQGLEFLIYFQGNSAPDKSGLPSDRFSAERTGGSVSTLTIQRTQQEDSAVYLCASSSLQGAGSNQPQHFGDGTRLSIL.

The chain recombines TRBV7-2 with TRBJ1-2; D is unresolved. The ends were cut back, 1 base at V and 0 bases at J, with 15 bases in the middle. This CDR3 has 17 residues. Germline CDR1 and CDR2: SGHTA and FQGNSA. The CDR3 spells CASSLVAAPGSNYGYTF. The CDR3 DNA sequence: TGTGCCAGCAGCTTAGTGGCCGCGCCCGGGTCTAACTATGGCTACACCTTC.

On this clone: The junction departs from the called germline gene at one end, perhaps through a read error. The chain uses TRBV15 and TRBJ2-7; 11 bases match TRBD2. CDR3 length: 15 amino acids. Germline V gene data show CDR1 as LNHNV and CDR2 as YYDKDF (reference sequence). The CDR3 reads CATSRDLSSGGPTSF. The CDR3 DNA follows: TGTGCCACCAGCAGAGATCTGTCTAGCGGGGGGCCGACGAGCTTC.

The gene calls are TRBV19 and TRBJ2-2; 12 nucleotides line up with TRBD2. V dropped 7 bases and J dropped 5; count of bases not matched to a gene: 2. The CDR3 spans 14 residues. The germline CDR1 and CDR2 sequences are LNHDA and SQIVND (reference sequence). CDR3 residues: CASTTSGRTGELFF. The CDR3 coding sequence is TGTGCCAGTACAACTAGCGGGAGGACCGGGGAGCTGTTTTTT.

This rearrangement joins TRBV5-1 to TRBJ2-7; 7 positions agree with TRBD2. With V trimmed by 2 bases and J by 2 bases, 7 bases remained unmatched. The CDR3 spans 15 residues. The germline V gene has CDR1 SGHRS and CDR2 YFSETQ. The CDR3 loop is CASSFGLAAAYEQYF. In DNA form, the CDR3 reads TGCGCCAGCAGCTTCGGCCTAGCGGCCGCCTACGAGCAGTACTTC.

The CDR3 loop is CASSTRPTGVEKLFF. The CDR3 DNA sequence: TGTGCCAGTAGTACACGCCCCACAGGGGTTGAAAAACTGTTTTTT. The J gene is TRBJ1-4, the V gene TRBV19; the match to TRBD1 covers 7 bases. This CDR3 comprises 15 residues. Germline V gene sequence: CDR1 LNHDA, CDR2 SQIVND (reference sequence). The V and J ends lost 4 bases and 7 bases, in that order; junction bases with no gene match: 9.

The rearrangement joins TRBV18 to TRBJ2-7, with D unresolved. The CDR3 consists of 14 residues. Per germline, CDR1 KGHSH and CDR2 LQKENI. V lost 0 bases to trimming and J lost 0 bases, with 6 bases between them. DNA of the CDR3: TGTGCCAGCTCACCACCGAGCACCTCCTACGAGCAGTACTTC. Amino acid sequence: CASSPPSTSYEQYF.

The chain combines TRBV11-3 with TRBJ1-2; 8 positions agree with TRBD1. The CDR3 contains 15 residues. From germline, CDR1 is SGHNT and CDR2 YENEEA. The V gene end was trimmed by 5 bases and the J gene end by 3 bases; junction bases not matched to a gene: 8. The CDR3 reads CASSVTGGGYYGYTF. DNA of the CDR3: TGTGCCAGCAGCGTAACAGGGGGAGGATACTATGGCTACACCTTC.

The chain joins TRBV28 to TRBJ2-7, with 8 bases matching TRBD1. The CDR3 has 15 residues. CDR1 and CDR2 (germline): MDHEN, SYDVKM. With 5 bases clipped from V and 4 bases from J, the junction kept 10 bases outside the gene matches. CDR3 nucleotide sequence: TGTGCCAGCAGTGTTCCGGGACAGGAGGATTACGAGCAGTACTTC. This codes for CASSVPGQEDYEQYF.

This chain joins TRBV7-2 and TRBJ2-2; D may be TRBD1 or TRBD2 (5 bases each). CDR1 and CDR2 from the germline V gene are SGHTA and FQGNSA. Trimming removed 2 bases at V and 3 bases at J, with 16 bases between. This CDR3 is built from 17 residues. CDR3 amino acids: CASSLFVGVGYTGELFF. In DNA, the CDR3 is TGTGCCAGCAGCTTATTCGTGGGGGTCGGTTACACCGGGGAGCTGTTTTTT.

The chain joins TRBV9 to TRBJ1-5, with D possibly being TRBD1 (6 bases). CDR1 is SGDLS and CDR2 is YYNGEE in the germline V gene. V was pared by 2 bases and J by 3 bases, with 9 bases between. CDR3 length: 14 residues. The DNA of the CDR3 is TGTGCCAGCAGCGTCGGACAGAACAATCAGCCCCAGCATTTT. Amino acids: CASSVGQNNQPQHF.

CDR3 residues: CASSTRDSYYEQYF. The CDR3 DNA is TGCGCCAGCAGCACCCGGGACAGCTACTACGAGCAGTACTTC. This sequence joins TRBV5-1 and TRBJ2-7; 7 bases map to TRBD1. Unmatched junction bases numbered 7, after V lost 4 bases and J lost 3 bases. Germline V gene data show CDR1 as SGHRS and CDR2 as YFSETQ. The CDR3 is 14 amino acids.

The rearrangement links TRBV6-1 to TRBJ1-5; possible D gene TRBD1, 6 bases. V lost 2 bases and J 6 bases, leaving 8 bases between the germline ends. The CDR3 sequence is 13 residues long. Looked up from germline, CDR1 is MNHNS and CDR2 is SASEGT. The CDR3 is CASSEQGTQPQHF. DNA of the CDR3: TGTGCCAGCAGTGAACAGGGGACTCAGCCCCAGCATTTT.

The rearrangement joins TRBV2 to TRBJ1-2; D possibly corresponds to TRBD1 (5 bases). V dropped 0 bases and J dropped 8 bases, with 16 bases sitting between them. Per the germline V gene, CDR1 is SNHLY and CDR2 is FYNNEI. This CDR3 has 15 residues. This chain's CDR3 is CASSEAIRGVGGYTF. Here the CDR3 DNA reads TGTGCCAGCAGTGAAGCGATCCGGGGGGTGGGAGGCTACACCTTC.

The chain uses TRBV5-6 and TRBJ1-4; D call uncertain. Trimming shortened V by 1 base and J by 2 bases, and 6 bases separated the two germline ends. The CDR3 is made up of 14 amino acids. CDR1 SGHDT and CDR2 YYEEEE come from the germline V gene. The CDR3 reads CASSLIYTNEKLFF. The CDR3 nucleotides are TGTGCCAGCAGCTTGATCTACACTAATGAAAAACTGTTTTTT.

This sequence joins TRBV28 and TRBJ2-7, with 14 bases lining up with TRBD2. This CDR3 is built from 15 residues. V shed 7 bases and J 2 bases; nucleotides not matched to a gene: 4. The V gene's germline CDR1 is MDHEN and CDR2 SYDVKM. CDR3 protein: CASTMGLAGAYEQYF. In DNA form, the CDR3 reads TGTGCCAGCACCATGGGACTAGCGGGAGCCTACGAGCAGTACTTC.

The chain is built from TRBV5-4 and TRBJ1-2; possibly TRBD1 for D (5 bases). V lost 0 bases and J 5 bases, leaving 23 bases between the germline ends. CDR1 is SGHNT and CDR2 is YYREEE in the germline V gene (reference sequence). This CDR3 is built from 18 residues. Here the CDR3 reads CASSLGRVSLLKGYGYTF. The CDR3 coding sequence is TGTGCCAGCAGCTTGGGCAGGGTCTCCCTCTTGAAAGGGTATGGCTACACCTTC.

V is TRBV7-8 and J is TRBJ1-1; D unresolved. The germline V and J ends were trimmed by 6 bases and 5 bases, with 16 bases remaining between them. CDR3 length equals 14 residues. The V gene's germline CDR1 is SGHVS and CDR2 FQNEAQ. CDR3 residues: CASSPNTGDTEAFF. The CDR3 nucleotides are TGTGCCAGCAGTCCAAACACCGGGGATACTGAAGCTTTCTTT.

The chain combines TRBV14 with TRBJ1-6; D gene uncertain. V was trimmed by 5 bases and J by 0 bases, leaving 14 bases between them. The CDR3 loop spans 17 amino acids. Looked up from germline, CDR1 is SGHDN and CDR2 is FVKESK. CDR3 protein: CASSDQTARSYNSPLHF. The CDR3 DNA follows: TGTGCCAGCAGCGACCAGACGGCTCGCTCCTATAATTCACCCCTCCACTTT. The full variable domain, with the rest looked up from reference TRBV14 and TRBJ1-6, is EAGVTQFPSHSVIEKGQTVTLRCDPISGHDNLYWYRRVMGKEIKFLLHFVKESKQDESGMPNNRFLAERTGGTYSTLKVQPAELEDSGVYFCASSDQTARSYNSPLHFGNGTRLTVT.

CDR3 amino acids: CASSNRDLVMETQYF. Written as DNA, the CDR3 is TGCGCCAGTAGCAACCGGGACTTGGTGATGGAGACCCAGTACTTC. V is TRBV5-1 and J is TRBJ2-5; D is perhaps TRBD2 (6 bases). CDR1 SGHRS and CDR2 YFSETQ come from the germline V gene. V dropped 8 bases and J dropped 5 bases, with 22 bases sitting between them. The CDR3 runs 15 residues.

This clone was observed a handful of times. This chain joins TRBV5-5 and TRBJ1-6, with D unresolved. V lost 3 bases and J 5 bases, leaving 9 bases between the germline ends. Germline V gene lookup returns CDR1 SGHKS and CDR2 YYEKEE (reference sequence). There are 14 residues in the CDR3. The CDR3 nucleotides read TGTGCCAGCAGCTCCACAGCCGATAATTCACCCCTCCACTTT. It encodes CASSSTADNSPLHF.